The rows below give T cell receptor beta chains drawn from one sample of a study of shared clonotypes between healthy human individuals. The protocol was immunoSEQ multiplex PCR, while the TCRdb copy is restricted to in-frame clones and leaves out a portion. This table holds roughly 170,000 clones, 65% to 80% found once. The sequenced sample was memory CD4+ T cells sorted from blood. The receptors stem from a man younger than 45 in good health. Each CDR3 is given with its conserved first and last residue. The order of the fields is clone size, D gene, J gene, V gene, CDR3 protein, CDR3 DNA. A D gene is named only where the DNA matches it firmly. Only part of the rows carry a size: once, few, many, or a class if the clone is expanded.

>-|-|TRBJ1-5|TRBV28
CASRGTWMRPQHF
TGTGCCAGCAGAGGGACCTGGATGCGGCCCCAGCATTTT
>-|-|TRBJ1-1|TRBV28
CASSAPGLNTEAFF
TGTGCCAGCAGCGCTCCGGGACTGAACACTGAAGCTTTCTTT
>-|TRBD1|TRBJ1-1|TRBV7-9
CASSPLTGTGNTEAFF
TGTGCCAGCAGCCCTCTTACCGGGACAGGGAACACTGAAGCTTTCTTT
>few|-|TRBJ1-1|TRBV5-1
CASSWGGGGNTEAFF
TGCGCCAGCAGCTGGGGTGGCGGGGGGAACACTGAAGCTTTCTTT
>-|TRBD1|TRBJ2-1|TRBV2
CASTTDRAGLF
TGTGCCAGCACCACCGACAGGGCCGGCCTCTTC
>-|TRBD1|TRBJ2-7|TRBV19
CASSTTGTGTIAYEQYF
TGTGCCAGTAGTACAACCGGGACAGGGACAATTGCCTACGAGCAGTACTTC
>many|TRBD1|TRBJ2-5|TRBV2
CASSRDRRETQYF
TGTGCCAGCAGCCGGGACAGAAGAGAGACCCAGTACTTC
>-|-|TRBJ2-6|TRBV11-2
CASSPQVTGANVLTF
TGTGCCAGCAGCCCACAGGTAACGGGGGCCAACGTCCTGACTTTC
>-|-|TRBJ1-1|TRBV6-1
CASSEAVGTEAFF
TGTGCCAGCAGTGAAGCGGTGGGAACTGAAGCTTTCTTT
>many|-|TRBJ2-2|TRBV7-2
CASRKSLTASFTGELFF
TGTGCCAGCCGGAAGTCGTTGACGGCTTCTTTCACCGGGGAGCTGTTTTTT
>-|TRBD2|TRBJ2-2|TRBV6-5
CASSYSLAGDSGELFF
TGTGCCAGCAGTTACTCTCTAGCGGGAGACAGCGGGGAGCTGTTTTTT
>-|-|TRBJ2-7|TRBV18
CASSLTGRSSYEQYF
TGTGCCAGCTCACTTACAGGGAGGAGCTCCTACGAGCAGTACTTC
>-|TRBD1|TRBJ1-2|TRBV7-2
CASSSTGSFLNTF
TGTGCCAGCAGCTCGACAGGGAGTTTCCTTAACACCTTC
>-|TRBD1|TRBJ1-5|TRBV28
CASSWTGNSNQPQHF
TGTGCCAGCAGTTGGACAGGGAATAGCAATCAGCCCCAGCATTTT
>once|-|TRBJ2-1|TRBV25-1
CASALRDGRAYNEQFF
TGTGCCAGCGCTTTGAGGGACGGGCGGGCCTACAATGAGCAGTTCTTC
>-|-|TRBJ2-5|TRBV27
CASSKPRGTQYF
TGTGCCAGCAGTAAACCCCGGGGGACCCAGTACTTC
>-|-|TRBJ1-2|TRBV6-5
CASSYSKEYGYTF
TGTGCCAGCAGTTACTCGAAGGAATATGGCTACACCTTC
>-|TRBD1|TRBJ2-1|TRBV14
CASSQEGQGFSYNEQFF
TGTGCCAGCAGCCAAGAAGGACAGGGGTTCTCCTACAATGAGCAGTTCTTC
>-|-|TRBJ1-5|TRBV2
CASSDRLGGNQPQHF
TGTGCCAGCAGCGACCGGCTTGGGGGCAATCAGCCCCAGCATTTT
>few|-|TRBJ2-2|TRBV6-1
CASRLQGLYTGELFF
TGTGCCAGCAGACTACAGGGACTTTACACCGGGGAGCTGTTTTTT